The 25 T cell receptor beta chains given below trace back to one sample, sequenced in a study of cytomegalovirus exposure and HLA in healthy donors. The PCR was carried out with 60 Vbeta primers and 13 Jbeta primers. Sequenced by immunoSEQ multiplex PCR; TCRdb stores in-frame clones only, minus some. The sample includes more than 80,000 clones, about nine tenths seen only once; the top ten take approximately 10%. Sequenced input: PBMCs. The source is a young man in good health and CMV-seropositive.

V is TRBV5-1 and J is TRBJ2-1; D uncertain. The germline CDR1 and CDR2 sequences are SGHRS and YFSETQ. Trimming cost V 0 bases and J 0 bases, with 7 bases left between them. This CDR3 comprises 15 residues. As DNA, the CDR3 is TGCGCCAGCAGCTTGGAAGCCCCCTCCTACAATGAGCAGTTCTTC. It specifies CASSLEAPSYNEQFF.

J is TRBJ1-1 and V is TRBV28; D perhaps matches TRBD1 (5 bases). CDR3 length: 15 residues. Germline CDR1 MDHEN, CDR2 SYDVKM. Between the trimmed V and J ends, which lost 5 bases and 4 bases, there was a span of 17 bases. As DNA, the CDR3 is TGTGCCAGCAGTGACACTCTTATCGGGGGCACTGAAGCTTTCTTT. This translates into CASSDTLIGGTEAFF.

The rearrangement joins TRBV19 to TRBJ1-2, with D possibly matching TRBD1 (6 bases). Trimming shortened V by 2 bases and J by 7 bases, and 11 bases separated the two germline ends. Germline V lookup: CDR1 LNHDA, CDR2 SQIVND (reference sequence). CDR3 length: 13 amino acids. The CDR3 sequence: CASSIKAGVGYTF. CDR3 DNA sequence: TGTGCCAGTAGTATAAAAGCAGGGGTTGGCTACACCTTC.

The sample holds a few counts of this clone. The V gene is TRBV7-2, the J gene TRBJ2-3; D is perhaps TRBD1 (5 bases). From germline, CDR1 is SGHTA and CDR2 FQGNSA. The CDR3 contains 13 residues. The germline V and J ends were trimmed by 1 base and 5 bases, with 7 bases remaining between them. CDR3 residues: CASSLDQGDTQYF. DNA for the CDR3: TGTGCCAGCAGCTTAGATCAGGGAGATACGCAGTATTTT.

CDR3 DNA sequence: TGTGCCAGCAGTGAAACAGGGTTTTCCTACGAGCAGTACTTC. This encodes CASSETGFSYEQYF. This chain uses TRBV25-1 with TRBJ2-7; D is possibly TRBD1 (6 bases). V was shortened by 2 bases and J by 1 base, with 9 bases between the two germline ends. The length of the CDR3 is 14 residues. Germline CDR1 reads MGHDK; CDR2 reads SYGVNS.

The chain carries TRBV13 and TRBJ2-3; D may be TRBD1 (6 bases). The CDR3 has 13 residues. The germline CDR1 and CDR2 sequences are PRHDT and FYEKMQ (reference sequence). V was pared by 8 bases and J by 1 base, with 10 bases between. This CDR3 is CASQWTGTDTQYF. CDR3 nucleotides: TGTGCCAGCCAATGGACAGGCACAGATACGCAGTATTTT.

This clone was found once. J is TRBJ1-2 and V is TRBV5-1, with D unclear. Germline V gene data show CDR1 as SGHRS and CDR2 as YFSETQ. V was pared by 0 bases and J by 8 bases, with 14 bases between. The CDR3 loop spans 14 amino acids. The CDR3 sequence is CASSLAMGKAGYTF. CDR3 nucleotide sequence: TGCGCCAGCAGCTTGGCTATGGGCAAGGCGGGCTACACCTTC. Together with reference TRBV5-1 and TRBJ1-2, the CDR3 gives the full variable domain: KAGVTQTPRYLIKTRGQQVTLSCSPISGHRSVSWYQQTPGQGLQFLFEYFSETQRNKGNFPGRFSGRQFSNSRSEMNVSTLELGDSALYLCASSLAMGKAGYTFGSGTRLTVV.

This clone was counted once. The chain joins TRBV5-1 to TRBJ1-1; D call uncertain. V lost 4 bases to trimming and J lost 5 bases, with 18 bases between them. From germline, CDR1 is SGHRS and CDR2 YFSETQ. This CDR3 spans 15 amino acids. CDR3 amino acids: CASSTTPSPGTEAFF. The CDR3 nucleotides read TGCGCCAGCAGCACGACGCCTTCCCCGGGGACTGAAGCTTTCTTT.

This clone was seen only a few times. The chain joins TRBV5-1 to TRBJ2-1; D perhaps matches TRBD2 (5 bases). Germline V gene sequence: CDR1 SGHRS, CDR2 YFSETQ. This CDR3 is built from 15 residues. Trimming removed 1 base from V and 2 bases from J, with 10 bases in between. The CDR3 sequence is CASSLMGVAYNEQFF. DNA of the CDR3: TGCGCCAGCAGCTTGATGGGAGTAGCCTACAATGAGCAGTTCTTC.

This chain links TRBV6-5 with TRBJ2-1, with 8 bases identical to TRBD1. J was trimmed by 7 bases and V by 5 bases; bases with no gene match: 4. The CDR3 is 13 residues long. Germline V lookup: CDR1 MNHEY, CDR2 SVGAGI. The CDR3 protein is CASSRTGGNEQFF. CDR3 DNA sequence: TGTGCCAGCAGTAGAACAGGGGGGAATGAGCAGTTCTTC.

The V gene is TRBV20-1, the J gene TRBJ2-1; D remains ambiguous. The germline CDR1 and CDR2 sequences are DFQATT and SNEGSKA (reference sequence). Trimming cost V 2 bases and J 9 bases, with 8 bases left between them. The CDR3 totals 11 residues. CDR3 amino acids: CSARPRVEQFF. The CDR3 DNA reads as TGCAGTGCTAGACCTCGGGTTGAGCAGTTCTTC.

The V and J genes are TRBV7-2 and TRBJ1-2, with 7 bases identical to TRBD1. The germline gives CDR1 SGHTA, CDR2 FQGNSA. The trim removed 5 bases at V and 4 bases at J, leaving 13 bases unmatched. This CDR3 spans 16 amino acids. The CDR3 DNA reads as TGTGCCAGCAGCCCCGGTCGGGTAGGGGGCGGCTATGGCTACACCTTC. This sequence encodes CASSPGRVGGGYGYTF.

The genes are TRBV28 and TRBJ1-2; no firm D call. Germline loops: CDR1 MDHEN, CDR2 SYDVKM. The CDR3 sequence is 12 residues long. Trimming stripped 6 bases from V and 1 base from J, with 6 bases between. CDR3 coding DNA: TGTGCCAGCAGCCCACATAACTATGGCTACACCTTC. This sequence encodes CASSPHNYGYTF.

The V call is TRBV9, the J call TRBJ2-2; TRBD1 is a possible D gene (5 bases). With 4 bases removed from V and 6 bases from J, the gap between germline ends came to 16 bases. The length of the CDR3 is 15 residues. Germline CDR1 reads SGDLS; CDR2 reads YYNGEE. In DNA, the CDR3 is TGTGCCAGCAGCCCTCAGGGTTTCAACGCCGGGGAGCTGTTTTTT. It encodes CASSPQGFNAGELFF.

This sequence joins TRBV14 and TRBJ1-4, with a weak D call TRBD1 (5 bases). The V and J ends lost 8 bases and 5 bases respectively, with 21 bases between them. The CDR3 is 16 residues long. Germline values: CDR1 SGHDN, CDR2 FVKESK. CDR3 coding DNA: TGTGCCAGCTCCCCATGGGGGAGGGGTTCCAATGAAAAACTGTTTTTT. Translating it yields CASSPWGRGSNEKLFF.

This clone has just a few counts. This chain links TRBV5-4 with TRBJ2-7, with 10 nucleotides matching TRBD2. CDR3 length: 16 residues. Per the germline V gene, CDR1 is SGHNT and CDR2 is YYREEE (reference sequence). V lost 0 bases, J lost 3 bases, and 6 bases stayed unmatched. CDR3 bases: TGTGCCAGCAGCTTGGGACAGCGGGAGGGCCGCTACGAGCAGTACTTC. Translation gives CASSLGQREGRYEQYF.

This chain links TRBV7-8 with TRBJ2-1; 8 bases are shared with TRBD1. Germline loops: CDR1 SGHVS, CDR2 FQNEAQ. The V gene end was trimmed by 8 bases and the J gene end by 1 base; junction bases not matched to a gene: 7. This CDR3 is built from 15 residues. CDR3 residues: CASLHQGASYNEQFF. CDR3 bases: TGTGCCAGCCTGCACCAGGGGGCGTCCTACAATGAGCAGTTCTTC.

V gene TRBV5-4 combines with J gene TRBJ2-5; 14 nucleotides line up with TRBD2. The end of the DNA fits TRBJ2-7 better, so the J call may be wrong. Germline V gene data show CDR1 as SGHNT and CDR2 as YYREEE (reference sequence). The length of the CDR3 is 16 residues. As DNA, the CDR3 is TGTGCCAGCAGCTTCGGGACTAGCGGGAGTCCCTACGAGCAGTACTTC. Its protein is CASSFGTSGSPYEQYF.

This chain uses TRBV28 with TRBJ2-7, with TRBD1 matching over 11 bases. V shed 7 bases and J 7 bases; nucleotides not matched to a gene: 9. CDR1 is MDHEN, CDR2 SYDVKM, per germline. The CDR3 has 14 amino acids. The CDR3 DNA is TGTGCCAGCACCCCCGGGGACAGGGGGAAAGAGCAGTACTTC. Protein product: CASTPGDRGKEQYF.

The rearrangement uses TRBV27 and TRBJ2-1, with 8 bases lining up with TRBD2. There are 14 residues in the CDR3. From germline, CDR1 is MNHEY and CDR2 SMNVEV (reference sequence). J gave up 6 bases and V 0 bases, and 1 base lay outside the gene matches. CDR3 nucleotides: TGTGCCAGCAGTTTATCGGGACTAGGCAATGAGCAGTTCTTC. This translates into CASSLSGLGNEQFF.

The V gene is TRBV29-1, the J gene TRBJ2-1; 12 bases line up with TRBD2. V was clipped by 4 bases and J by 7 bases; unmatched bases: 2. The CDR3 has 13 residues. Germline V gene sequence: CDR1 SQVTM, CDR2 ANQGSEA. Written as DNA, the CDR3 is TGCAGCGTTGCTAGCGGGAGGGTAAATGAGCAGTTCTTC. This sequence encodes CSVASGRVNEQFF.

V is TRBV29-1 and J is TRBJ1-1; D unclear. The CDR3 is made up of 13 amino acids. Germline V gene sequence: CDR1 SQVTM, CDR2 ANQGSEA. The V end lost 0 bases, the J end lost 0 bases, and 5 bases lay between the germline ends. The CDR3 nucleotides read TGCAGCGTTGAAGAACAGCTGAACACTGAAGCTTTCTTT. Residues: CSVEEQLNTEAFF. Full variable domain (remainder filled in from reference TRBV29-1 and TRBJ1-1): SAVISQKPSRDICQRGTSLTIQCQVDSQVTMMFWYRQQPGQSLTLIATANQGSEATYESGFVIDKFPISRPNLTFSTLTVSNMSPEDSSIYLCSVEEQLNTEAFFGQGTRLTVV.

V and J are TRBV5-1 and TRBJ1-2; 10 bases align to TRBD1. The CDR3 extends over 16 amino acids. The germline gives CDR1 SGHRS, CDR2 YFSETQ. The ends lost 7 bases at V and 8 bases at J; junction bases unmatched: 17. CDR3 residues: CASSSFIGTGVRGYTF. The CDR3 DNA follows: TGCGCCAGCTCCAGCTTCATCGGGACAGGGGTGAGGGGCTACACCTTC.

This clone was detected a few times. The chain employs TRBV5-1 and TRBJ1-1, with 7 bases lining up with TRBD1. Germline V gene lookup returns CDR1 SGHRS and CDR2 YFSETQ. V shed 4 bases, J shed 4 bases, and the junction held 10 bases outside the gene matches. The CDR3 covers 15 residues. The CDR3 DNA follows: TGCGCCAGCAGCCAAATCCGACAGGGAGTCACTGAAGCTTTCTTT. This codes for CASSQIRQGVTEAFF.

The CDR3 loop is CATSSNRIQETQYF. For the CDR3, the DNA is TGTGCCACCAGCAGTAACAGGATCCAAGAGACCCAGTACTTC. This rearrangement joins TRBV15 to TRBJ2-5, with a possible D match to TRBD1 (5 bases). V was trimmed by 3 bases and J by 1 base, leaving 9 bases between them. The CDR3 has 14 residues. Germline assignment: CDR1 LNHNV and CDR2 YYDKDF (reference sequence).